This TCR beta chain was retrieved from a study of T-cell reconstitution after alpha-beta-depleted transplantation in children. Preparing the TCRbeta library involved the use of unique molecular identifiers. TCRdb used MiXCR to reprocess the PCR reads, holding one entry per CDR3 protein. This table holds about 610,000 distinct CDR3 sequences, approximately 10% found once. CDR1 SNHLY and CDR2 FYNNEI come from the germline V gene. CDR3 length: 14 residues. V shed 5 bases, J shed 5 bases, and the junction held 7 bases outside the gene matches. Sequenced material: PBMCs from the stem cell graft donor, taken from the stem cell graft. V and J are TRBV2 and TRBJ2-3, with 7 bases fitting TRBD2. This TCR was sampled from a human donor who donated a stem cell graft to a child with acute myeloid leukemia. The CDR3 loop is CASSSGTLGDTQYF. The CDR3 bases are TGTGCCAGCAGTAGCGGGACCTTAGGAGATACGCAGTATTTT.